This section outlines one T cell receptor beta chain sequence together with its context. The length of the CDR3 is 12 residues. CDR1 SNHLY and CDR2 FYNNEI come from the germline V gene. V was pared by 9 bases and J by 8 bases, with 16 bases between. This specimen comes from a study of blood T cell repertoires in COVID-19. About the research overall: Whether acute or convalescent, the COVID-19 samples came from the United States, Italy and Spain. The analysed material was cDNA or gDNA that came from T cells, B-cell-depleted T cells, or PBMCs.

Study processing details: Cell counts per sample came from amplifying reference gene primers. TCRdb's table, derived via immunoSEQ multiplex PCR, lists solely in-frame clones and lacks some. V, J and clone size are taken as reported in that table, and D and trimming were inferred from the DNA itself. The sample lists about 87,000 clones, more than 75% occurring once. The sequencing input was peripheral blood. The TCR was taken from a man in his forties with acute or convalescent COVID-19. The chain recombines TRBV2 with TRBJ1-2, with unresolved D. CDR3 protein: CASMTSRGGYTF. DNA of the CDR3: TGTGCCAGTATGACAAGCCGCGGGGGCTACACCTTC.